This paragraph reports one TCR beta chain. Its antigen is not identified. The sample is drawn from a study of T cell responses to AZD1222 COVID-19 vaccine. Regarding the study as a whole: Close to half of spike-specific TCRs reportedly recognize unmutated variant regions. Spike-specific TCR breadth and depth both grew after two AZD1222 doses.

Sequencing was performed with immunoSEQ multiplex PCR; in TCRdb, only in-frame clones are kept and a portion is missing. The sample lists approximately 80,000 clones, roughly nine tenths occurring once. V gave up 2 bases and J gave up 7 bases; unmatched junction bases: 11. This CDR3 contains 17 residues. The germline V gene has CDR1 MNHEY and CDR2 SMNVEV (reference sequence). The chain recombines TRBV27 with TRBJ2-4; TRBD1 agrees at 10 bases. The sequence was obtained from an adult who received the AZD1222 COVID-19 vaccine. Sequencing was performed on peripheral blood, taken 28 days after the second AZD1222 dose. CDR3 coding DNA: TGTGCCAGCAGTTTAGGGGAAGCGAGACAGGGGGCGAACATTCAGTACTTC. The encoded protein is CASSLGEARQGANIQYF.